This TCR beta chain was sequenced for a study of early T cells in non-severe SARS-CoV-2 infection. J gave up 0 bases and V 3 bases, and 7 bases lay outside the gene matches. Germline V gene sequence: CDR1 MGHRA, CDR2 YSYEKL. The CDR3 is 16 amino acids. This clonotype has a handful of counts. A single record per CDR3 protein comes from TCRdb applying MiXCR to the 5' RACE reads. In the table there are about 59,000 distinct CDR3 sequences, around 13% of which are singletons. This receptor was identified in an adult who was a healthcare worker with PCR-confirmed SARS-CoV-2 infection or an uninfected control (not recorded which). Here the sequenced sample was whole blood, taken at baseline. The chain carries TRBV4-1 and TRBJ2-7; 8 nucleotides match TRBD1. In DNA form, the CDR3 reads TGCGCCAGCAGCCAGTCAGGGACAGGAAGCTCCTACGAGCAGTACTTC. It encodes CASSQSGTGSSYEQYF.